This TCR beta chain was profiled in a study of T-cell reconstitution after alpha-beta-depleted transplantation in children (dated by TCRdb to 2016 to 2018). Background for the entire study: The study quantitatively tracked T-cell immune reconstitution after TCRalphabeta/CD19-depleted allogeneic hematopoietic cell transplantation in children using TCR repertoire profiling.

To note about this clonotype: The antigen this receptor binds is unknown. No qualities accompany the bases; no much larger clone lies one base away.

The library was prepared using PCR. Sequencing used an Illumina HiSeq 2500. Molecular barcoding was employed in the preparation of TCR libraries, with unique molecular identifiers being used to normalize TCRbeta repertoire quantification. The public reads were reprocessed in TCRdb via fastp at Q25 and MiXCR, keeping in-frame beta chains. Under each unique CDR3 protein, matching rows form one entry showing the most common genes and DNA. The sample table records 250,000 to 300,000 distinct CDR3 sequences; almost 10% of these occur just once. The ten largest clones add up to around 10% of the sample. The CDR3, cysteine through phenylalanine, is 13 amino acids long. The sequence is cut down to CDR3 DNA, 39 bases in frame from base 1. The junction carries 11 bases between V and J, which are trimmed by 4 bases and 7 bases respectively. From the germline V gene, CDR1 is SGHRS and CDR2 is YFSETQ.

This chain joins TRBV5-1 to TRBJ2-2, and perhaps TRBD2 as D gene, on 5 matching bases. The sample in question was PBMCs from the stem cell graft donor, obtained from the stem cell graft. This receptor was taken from a human donor who donated a stem cell graft to a child with SCID. The CDR3 has the sequence CASSPDGDGELFF. In nucleotide form, the sequence is TGCGCCAGCAGCCCCGACGGGGACGGGGAGCTGTTTTTT. The entire variable domain, with the stretches around the CDR3 drawn from the reference TRBV5-1 and TRBJ2-2 proteins, is KAGVTQTPRYLIKTRGQQVTLSCSPISGHRSVSWYQQTPGQGLQFLFEYFSETQRNKGNFPGRFSGRQFSNSRSEMNVSTLELGDSALYLCASSPDGDGELFFGEGSRLTVL.